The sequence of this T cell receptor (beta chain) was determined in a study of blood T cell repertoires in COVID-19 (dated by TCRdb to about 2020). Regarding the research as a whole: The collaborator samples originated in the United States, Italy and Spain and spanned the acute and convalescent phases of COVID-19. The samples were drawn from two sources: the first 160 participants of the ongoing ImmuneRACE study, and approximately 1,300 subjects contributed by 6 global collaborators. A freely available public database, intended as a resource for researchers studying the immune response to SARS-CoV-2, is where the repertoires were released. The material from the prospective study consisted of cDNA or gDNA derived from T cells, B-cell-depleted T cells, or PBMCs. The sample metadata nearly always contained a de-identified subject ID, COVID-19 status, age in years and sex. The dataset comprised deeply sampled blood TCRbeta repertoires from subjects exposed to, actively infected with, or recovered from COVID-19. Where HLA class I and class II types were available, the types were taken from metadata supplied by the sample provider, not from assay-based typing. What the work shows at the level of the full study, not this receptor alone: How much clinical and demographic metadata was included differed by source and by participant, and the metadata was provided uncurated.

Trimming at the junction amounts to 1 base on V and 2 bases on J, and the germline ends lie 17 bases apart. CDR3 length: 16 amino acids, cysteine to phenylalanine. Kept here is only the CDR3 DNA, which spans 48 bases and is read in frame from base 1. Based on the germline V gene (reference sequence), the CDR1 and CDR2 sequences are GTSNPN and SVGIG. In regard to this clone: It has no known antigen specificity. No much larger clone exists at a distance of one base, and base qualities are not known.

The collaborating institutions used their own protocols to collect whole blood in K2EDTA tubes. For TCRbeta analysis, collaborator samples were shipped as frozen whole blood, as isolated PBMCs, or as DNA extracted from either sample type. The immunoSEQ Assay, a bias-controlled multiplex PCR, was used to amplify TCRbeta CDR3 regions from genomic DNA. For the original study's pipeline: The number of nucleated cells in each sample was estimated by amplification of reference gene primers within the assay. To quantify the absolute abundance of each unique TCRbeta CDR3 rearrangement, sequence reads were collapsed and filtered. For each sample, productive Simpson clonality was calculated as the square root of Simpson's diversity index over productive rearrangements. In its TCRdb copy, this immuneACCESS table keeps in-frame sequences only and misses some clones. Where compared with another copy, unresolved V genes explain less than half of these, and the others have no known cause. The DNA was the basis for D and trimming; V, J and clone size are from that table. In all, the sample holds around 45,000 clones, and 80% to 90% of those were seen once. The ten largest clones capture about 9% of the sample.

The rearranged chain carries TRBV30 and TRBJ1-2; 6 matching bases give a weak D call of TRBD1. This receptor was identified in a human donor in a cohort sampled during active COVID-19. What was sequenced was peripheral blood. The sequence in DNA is TGTGCCTGGAGTGCCAAACAACCGGGACACAACTATGGCTACACCTTC. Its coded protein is CAWSAKQPGHNYGYTF. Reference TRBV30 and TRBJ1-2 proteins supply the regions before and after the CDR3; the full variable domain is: SQTIHQWPATLVQPVGSPLSLECTVEGTSNPNLYWYRQAAGRGLQLLFYSVGIGQISSEVPQNLSASRPQDRQFILSSKKLLLSDSGFYLCAWSAKQPGHNYGYTFGSGTRLTVV.